This T cell receptor beta chain was sequenced in a study of blood T cell repertoires in COVID-19. Study as a whole: Samples representing acute and convalescent COVID-19 were sourced from the United States, Italy and Spain. T cells, B-cell-depleted T cells, or PBMCs supplied cDNA or gDNA.

Assay used: immunoSEQ multiplex PCR; TCRdb lists only in-frame clones, some missing. The data hold 150,000 to 200,000 clones, with approximately 86% observed a single time. This CDR3 spans 13 amino acids. The trim removed 1 base at V and 5 bases at J, leaving 1 base unmatched. Germline CDR1 LGHDT, CDR2 YNNKEL (reference sequence). The sample comprised peripheral blood. The receptor was derived from a woman between 45 and 60 years old with acute or convalescent COVID-19. The rearrangement uses TRBV3-1 (or the pseudogene TRBV3-2) and TRBJ1-1; 7 bases fit TRBD1. The CDR3 region is CASSQADRTEAFF. CDR3 nucleotide sequence: TGTGCCAGCAGCCAAGCGGACAGGACTGAAGCTTTCTTT.